This T cell receptor (beta chain) came from a study of shared clonotypes between healthy human individuals. TCRdb's copy holds only in-frame clones and misses some; the assay was immunoSEQ multiplex PCR. The profile shows some 2,500,000 clones, 80% to 95% of them singletons. CDR3 length equals 13 residues. Germline-derived CDR1 and CDR2 are SEHNR and FQNEAQ (reference sequence). V was trimmed by 1 base and J by 7 bases, leaving 10 bases between them. The genes are TRBV7-9 and TRBJ1-2; D possibly corresponds to TRBD1 (5 bases). The clonotype was recovered from a man aged 18 to 30 in good health. Some clones in this sample may be carry-over from other donors' samples. The sample taken for sequencing was naive CD4+ T cells from PBMCs. Subset: CD45RA+ positively selected. This CDR3 reads CASSLDGTFGYTF. CDR3 in DNA: TGTGCCAGCAGCTTAGACGGGACTTTTGGCTACACCTTC.